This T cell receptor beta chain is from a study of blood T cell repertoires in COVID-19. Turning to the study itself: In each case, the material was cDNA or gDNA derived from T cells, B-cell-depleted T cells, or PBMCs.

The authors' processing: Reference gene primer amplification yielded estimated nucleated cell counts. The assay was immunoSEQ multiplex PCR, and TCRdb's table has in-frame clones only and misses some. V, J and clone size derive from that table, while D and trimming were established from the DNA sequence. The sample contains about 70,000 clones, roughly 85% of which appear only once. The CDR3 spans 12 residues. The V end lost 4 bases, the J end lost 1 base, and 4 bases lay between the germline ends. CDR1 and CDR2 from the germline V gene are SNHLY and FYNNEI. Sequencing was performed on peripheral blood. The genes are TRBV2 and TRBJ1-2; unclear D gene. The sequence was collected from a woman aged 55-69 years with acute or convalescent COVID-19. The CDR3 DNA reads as TGTGCCAGCAGTGCTAATAACTATGGCTACACCTTC. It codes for CASSANNYGYTF.